The clone carrying this TCR beta chain was observed many times. Its target is unknown. This specimen belongs to a study of breast tumors, draining lymph nodes, adjacent tissues. TCRdb used MiXCR to reprocess the multiplex PCR reads, holding one entry per CDR3 protein. The sample holds some 170,000 distinct CDR3 sequences, about 33% seen once. Study observations and caveats: Luminal-like breast cancer showed significantly higher tumor–nontumor repertoire similarity than basal-like. The data were judged consistent with most tumor T cells coming from lymph node and expanding in tumor. Tumor TCR diversity was below lymph nodes but above nontumor tissue.

The lymph nodes were axillary draining lymph nodes from breast cancer patients. V was trimmed by 3 bases and J by 6 bases, leaving 15 bases between them. CDR1 is MGHRA and CDR2 is YSYEKL in the germline V gene. CDR3 length: 14 amino acids. The chain uses TRBV4-1 and TRBJ2-7, with D unclear. Sequenced input: axillary lymph node tissue. The source is a female donor with breast cancer. Some clones in this sample may be carry-over from other donors' samples. The CDR3 loop is CASSQPGPSTEQYF. Here the CDR3 DNA reads TGCGCCAGCAGCCAGCCCGGGCCCTCAACCGAGCAGTACTTC.